Sequencing of this TCR beta chain was carried out in a study of T cells after yellow fever vaccination. Trimming removed 4 bases from V and 5 bases from J, with 18 bases in between. Germline values: CDR1 SGHKS, CDR2 YYEKEE (reference sequence). The CDR3 extends over 15 amino acids. Each CDR3 protein gets one entry after TCRdb re-called the 5' RACE reads with MiXCR. This table has a few hundred thousand distinct CDR3 sequences, roughly 8% appearing once. The gene calls are TRBV5-5 and TRBJ2-5, with TRBD2 as a possible D gene (7 bases). The sequence came from a man in his late teens or twenties who received the YFV17D yellow fever vaccine. The sequencing used PBMCs, collected about 41 days after the first yellow fever vaccination. Written as DNA, the CDR3 is TGTGCCAGCAGCCGTATCGGGGGGCCCTCGGAGACCCAGTACTTC. Its protein is CASSRIGGPSETQYF.